This is a list of T cell receptor beta chains from one sample in a study of blood T cell repertoires in COVID-19. Clones were read by immunoSEQ multiplex PCR, and TCRdb kept only the in-frame ones, dropping some. The sample records 120,000 or so clones, about 83% being singletons. The sequenced material came from peripheral blood. All receptors come from a man older than 75 with active or convalescent COVID-19. The conserved cysteine and the conserved F or W are not part of the CDR3 here. Clone sizes are given selectively: once, few, many, or a class where the clone is expanded.

CDR3aa: ASTPSILDTQY; v_gene: TRBV12-3/TRBV12-4; abundance: -; j_gene: TRBJ2-3
CDR3aa: ASSQGGGSFGNTIY; v_gene: TRBV4-2; abundance: -; j_gene: TRBJ1-3
CDR3aa: SVEAVRTGGSGANVLT; v_gene: TRBV29-1; abundance: once; j_gene: TRBJ2-6
CDR3aa: ASSQGRGMGMNTEAF; v_gene: TRBV4-3; abundance: -; j_gene: TRBJ1-1
CDR3aa: ASSFLAGGIGEQF; v_gene: TRBV28; abundance: -; j_gene: TRBJ2-1
CDR3aa: ASSPGRENTEAF; v_gene: TRBV18; abundance: -; j_gene: TRBJ1-1
CDR3aa: ASSPGQPPNEKLF; v_gene: TRBV5-7; abundance: -; j_gene: TRBJ1-4
CDR3aa: ASRHAPTGGYEQY; v_gene: TRBV27; abundance: -; j_gene: TRBJ2-7
CDR3aa: ASSFGQGGNEKLF; v_gene: TRBV7-9; abundance: -; j_gene: TRBJ1-4
CDR3aa: ASSLQGTYGYT; v_gene: TRBV11-2; abundance: -; j_gene: TRBJ1-2
CDR3aa: ASSDWASADNEQF; v_gene: TRBV2; abundance: -; j_gene: TRBJ2-1
CDR3aa: ASSLGPGGGYT; v_gene: TRBV3-1/TRBV3-2; abundance: -; j_gene: TRBJ1-2
CDR3aa: ASSLLPGQGNTEAF; v_gene: TRBV18; abundance: -; j_gene: TRBJ1-1
CDR3aa: ASSLRTEPPRKAF; v_gene: TRBV4-2; abundance: -; j_gene: TRBJ1-1
CDR3aa: AMAANAQETQY; v_gene: TRBV10-3; abundance: -; j_gene: TRBJ2-5
CDR3aa: ASSLELAGDTQY; v_gene: TRBV11-1; abundance: -; j_gene: TRBJ2-3
CDR3aa: ASSLFEGALNTEAF; v_gene: TRBV5-4; abundance: -; j_gene: TRBJ1-1
CDR3aa: ASSLRLGGEGEQF; v_gene: TRBV28; abundance: -; j_gene: TRBJ2-1
CDR3aa: ASSTRQGSSYEQY; v_gene: TRBV6-2/TRBV6-3; abundance: -; j_gene: TRBJ2-7
CDR3aa: ASSFATGSGNTIY; v_gene: TRBV7-3; abundance: once; j_gene: TRBJ1-3
CDR3aa: ASSLGTGSSYNEQF; v_gene: TRBV28; abundance: once; j_gene: TRBJ2-1
CDR3aa: ASSLVLAGGWDTQY; v_gene: TRBV7-2; abundance: -; j_gene: TRBJ2-3
CDR3aa: AISESSKVANYGYT; v_gene: TRBV10-3; abundance: -; j_gene: TRBJ1-2
CDR3aa: ASSPTGTGADTQY; v_gene: TRBV27; abundance: -; j_gene: TRBJ2-3
CDR3aa: ASSLFPPGQGNNEQF; v_gene: TRBV7-3; abundance: -; j_gene: TRBJ2-1
CDR3aa: ASSLDSRVHNEQF; v_gene: TRBV11-2; abundance: -; j_gene: TRBJ2-1
CDR3aa: ASGAGTGNEKLF; v_gene: TRBV12-5; abundance: -; j_gene: TRBJ1-4
CDR3aa: ASSDLYRGNNEQY; v_gene: TRBV10-1; abundance: -; j_gene: TRBJ2-7
CDR3aa: SSTGGAGTDTQY; v_gene: TRBV29-1; abundance: -; j_gene: TRBJ2-3
CDR3aa: ASSPMRTGELF; v_gene: TRBV18; abundance: -; j_gene: TRBJ2-2
CDR3aa: ASSYSGTSGFGEQF; v_gene: TRBV6-6; abundance: -; j_gene: TRBJ2-1
CDR3aa: ATSRDKSEGGYSPLH; v_gene: TRBV15; abundance: -; j_gene: TRBJ1-6
CDR3aa: ASTPGGSYEQY; v_gene: TRBV12-3/TRBV12-4; abundance: once; j_gene: TRBJ2-7
CDR3aa: ASSPRDRGYEQY; v_gene: TRBV27; abundance: -; j_gene: TRBJ2-7
CDR3aa: ASSLQGIASPLH; v_gene: TRBV5-6; abundance: -; j_gene: TRBJ1-6
CDR3aa: ASRQPGQGPGNTIY; v_gene: TRBV7-2; abundance: once; j_gene: TRBJ1-3
CDR3aa: ASSVAGQGAGGNEQF; v_gene: TRBV9; abundance: -; j_gene: TRBJ2-1
CDR3aa: ASGRQGVDTGELF; v_gene: TRBV9; abundance: -; j_gene: TRBJ2-2
CDR3aa: ASSWGGYTEAF; v_gene: TRBV5-4; abundance: -; j_gene: TRBJ1-1
CDR3aa: ASSPSPGSEGPESF; v_gene: TRBV18; abundance: -; j_gene: TRBJ1-1
CDR3aa: ASSMVDGTGMYEQY; v_gene: TRBV19; abundance: -; j_gene: TRBJ2-7
CDR3aa: ASSYMALAGGDNEQF; v_gene: TRBV6-2/TRBV6-3; abundance: -; j_gene: TRBJ2-1
CDR3aa: ASSETVDSTGELF; v_gene: TRBV6-1; abundance: few; j_gene: TRBJ2-2
CDR3aa: ASSETVTLYDGYT; v_gene: TRBV18; abundance: -; j_gene: TRBJ1-2
CDR3aa: ASSSGQAWNEKLF; v_gene: TRBV28; abundance: -; j_gene: TRBJ1-4